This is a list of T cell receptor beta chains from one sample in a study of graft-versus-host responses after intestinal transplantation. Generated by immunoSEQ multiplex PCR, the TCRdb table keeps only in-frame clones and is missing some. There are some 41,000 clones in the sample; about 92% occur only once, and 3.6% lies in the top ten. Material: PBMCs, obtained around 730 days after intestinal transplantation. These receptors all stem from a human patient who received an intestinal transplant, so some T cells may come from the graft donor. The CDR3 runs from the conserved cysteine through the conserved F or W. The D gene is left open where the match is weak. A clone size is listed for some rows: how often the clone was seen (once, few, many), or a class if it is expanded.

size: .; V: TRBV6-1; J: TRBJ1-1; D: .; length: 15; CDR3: CASSEAGGRDTEAFF; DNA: TGTGCCAGCAGTGAAGCCGGGGGGAGGGACACTGAAGCTTTCTTT
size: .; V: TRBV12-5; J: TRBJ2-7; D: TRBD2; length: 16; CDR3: CASGLAGLGLSHEQYF; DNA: TGTGCTAGTGGTTTGGCGGGACTAGGTCTCTCCCACGAGCAGTACTTC
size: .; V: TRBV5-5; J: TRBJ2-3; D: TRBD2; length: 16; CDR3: CASSLLGGGGTDTQYF; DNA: TGTGCCAGCAGCTTGTTGGGCGGGGGAGGCACAGATACGCAGTATTTT
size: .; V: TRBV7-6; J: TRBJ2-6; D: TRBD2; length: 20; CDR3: CASSLVVAGVPISGANVLTF; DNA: TGTGCCAGCAGCTTAGTGGTTGCGGGGGTCCCCATCTCTGGGGCCAACGTCCTGACTTTC
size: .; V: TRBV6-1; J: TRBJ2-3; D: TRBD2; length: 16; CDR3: CASSGRTSGSTDTQYF; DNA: TGTGCCAGCAGTGGAAGGACTAGCGGTAGCACAGATACGCAGTATTTT
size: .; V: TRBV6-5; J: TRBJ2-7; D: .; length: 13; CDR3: CASSPWTAYEQYF; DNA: TGTGCCAGCAGCCCATGGACAGCCTACGAGCAGTACTTC
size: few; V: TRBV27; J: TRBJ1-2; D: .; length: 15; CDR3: CASRQYNRELDGYTF; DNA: TGTGCCAGCAGACAATACAACAGGGAGTTGGATGGCTACACCTTC
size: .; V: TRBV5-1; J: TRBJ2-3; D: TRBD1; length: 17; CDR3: CASSGGTGGRSTDTQYF; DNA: TGCGCCAGCAGCGGAGGGACAGGGGGCCGGAGCACAGATACGCAGTATTTT
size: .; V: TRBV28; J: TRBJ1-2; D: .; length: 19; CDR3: CASSLYPIRSPASNYGYTF; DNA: TGTGCCAGCAGTTTGTACCCTATCCGCTCACCTGCCTCTAACTATGGCTACACCTTC
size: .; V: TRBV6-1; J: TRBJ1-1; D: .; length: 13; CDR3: CARLETTVTEAFF; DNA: TGTGCCAGGTTAGAGACGACAGTTACTGAAGCTTTCTTT
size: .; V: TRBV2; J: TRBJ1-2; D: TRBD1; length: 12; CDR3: CASSEDRGGYTF; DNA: TGTGCCAGCAGTGAAGACAGGGGCGGCTACACCTTC
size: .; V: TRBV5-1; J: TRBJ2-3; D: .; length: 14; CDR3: CASSLGREGDTQYF; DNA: TGCGCCAGCAGCCTAGGCAGGGAAGGGGATACGCAGTATTTT
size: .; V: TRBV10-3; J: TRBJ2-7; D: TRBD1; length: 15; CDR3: CAIRGRQGAAYEQYF; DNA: TGTGCCATCAGAGGGAGACAGGGGGCAGCCTACGAGCAGTACTTC
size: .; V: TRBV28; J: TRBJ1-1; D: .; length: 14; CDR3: CASSVGGPNTEAFF; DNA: TGTGCCAGCAGCGTAGGGGGGCCGAACACTGAAGCTTTCTTT
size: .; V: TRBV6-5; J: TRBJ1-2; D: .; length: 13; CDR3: CASSYEGVDGYTF; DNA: TGTGCCAGCAGTTACGAAGGGGTGGATGGCTACACCTTC
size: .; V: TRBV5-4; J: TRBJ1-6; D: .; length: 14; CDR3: CASSLGRLGSPLHF; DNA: TGTGCCAGCAGCTTGGGCCGTCTGGGTTCACCCCTCCACTTT
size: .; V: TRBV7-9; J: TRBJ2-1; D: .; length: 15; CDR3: CASSQSVGAWDEQFF; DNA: TGTGCCAGCAGCCAATCGGTGGGAGCTTGGGATGAGCAGTTCTTC
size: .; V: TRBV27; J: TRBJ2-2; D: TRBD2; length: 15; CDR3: CASSPLAEGTGELFF; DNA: TGTGCCAGCAGTCCCCTAGCGGAGGGCACCGGGGAGCTGTTTTTT
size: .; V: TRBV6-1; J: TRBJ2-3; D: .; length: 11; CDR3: CAISAVDTQYF; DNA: TGTGCCATCAGCGCGGTGGATACGCAGTATTTT
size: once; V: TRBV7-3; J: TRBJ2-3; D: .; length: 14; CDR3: CASSSGEPTDTQYF; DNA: TGTGCCAGCAGCTCCGGAGAGCCCACAGATACGCAGTATTTT
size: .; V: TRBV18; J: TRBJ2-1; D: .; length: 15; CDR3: CASSPGRGSYNEQFF; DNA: TGTGCCAGCTCACCTGGGCGGGGCTCCTACAATGAGCAGTTCTTC
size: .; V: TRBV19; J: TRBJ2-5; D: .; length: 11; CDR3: CASSMGRTQYF; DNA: TGTGCCAGTAGTATGGGGAGGACCCAGTACTTC
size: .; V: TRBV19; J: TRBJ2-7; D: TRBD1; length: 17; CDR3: CASSPTPPGTGEVEQYF; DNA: TGTGCCAGTAGTCCAACCCCCCCCGGGACAGGTGAAGTTGAGCAGTACTTC
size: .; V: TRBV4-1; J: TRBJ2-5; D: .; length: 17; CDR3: CASSQGFAGGTRETQYF; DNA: TGCGCCAGCAGCCAAGGATTCGCTGGCGGGACTCGGGAGACCCAGTACTTC
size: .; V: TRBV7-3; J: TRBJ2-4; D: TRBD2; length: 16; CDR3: CASSSGLAGAQNIQYF; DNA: TGTGCCAGCAGCTCCGGACTAGCGGGGGCCCAAAACATTCAGTACTTC
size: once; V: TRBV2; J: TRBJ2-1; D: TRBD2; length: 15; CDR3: CASRALSGGRHEQFF; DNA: TGTGCCAGCAGAGCTCTTAGCGGGGGTAGGCATGAGCAGTTCTTC
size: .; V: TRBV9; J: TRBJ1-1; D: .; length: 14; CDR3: CASSVGGSNTEAFF; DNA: TGTGCCAGCAGCGTGGGCGGCAGTAACACTGAAGCTTTCTTT
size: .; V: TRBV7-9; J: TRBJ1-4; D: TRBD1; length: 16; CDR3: CASSPRGRTGPEKLFF; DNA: TGTGCCAGCAGCCCCCGGGGGAGGACAGGGCCCGAAAAACTGTTTTTT
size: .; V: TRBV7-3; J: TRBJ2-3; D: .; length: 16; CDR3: CASSFRTSRGADTQYF; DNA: TGTGCCAGCAGCTTTCGGACTTCACGGGGTGCAGATACGCAGTATTTT
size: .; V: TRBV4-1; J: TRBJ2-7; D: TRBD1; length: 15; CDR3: CASSQVWDRAYEQYF; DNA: TGCGCCAGCAGCCAAGTTTGGGACAGGGCTTACGAGCAGTACTTC
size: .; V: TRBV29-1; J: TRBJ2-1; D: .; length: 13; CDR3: CSVVHYPYNEQFF; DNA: TGCAGCGTTGTACATTACCCCTACAATGAGCAGTTCTTC
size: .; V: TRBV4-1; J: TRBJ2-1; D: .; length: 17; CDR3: CASSQDIGRESYNEQFF; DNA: TGCGCCAGCAGCCAAGATATTGGTCGTGAGTCCTACAATGAGCAGTTCTTC
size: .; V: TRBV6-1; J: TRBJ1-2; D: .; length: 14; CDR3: CATVPSGLGYGYTF; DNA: TGTGCCACCGTTCCCTCAGGGTTGGGCTATGGCTACACCTTC
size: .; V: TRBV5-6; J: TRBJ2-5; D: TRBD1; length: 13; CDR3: CASSTTGVETQYF; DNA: TGTGCCAGCAGTACGACAGGGGTAGAGACCCAGTACTTC
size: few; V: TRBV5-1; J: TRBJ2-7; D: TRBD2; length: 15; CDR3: CASSGRDYQAYEQYF; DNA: TGCGCCAGCAGCGGCCGGGACTACCAAGCCTACGAGCAGTACTTC